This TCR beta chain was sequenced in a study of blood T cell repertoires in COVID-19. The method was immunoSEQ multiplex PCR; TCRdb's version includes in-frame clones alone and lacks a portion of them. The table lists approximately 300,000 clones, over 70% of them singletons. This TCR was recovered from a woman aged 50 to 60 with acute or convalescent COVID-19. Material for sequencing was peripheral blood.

This CDR3 is CASSRGVNEKLFF. The CDR3 DNA is TGTGCCAGCAGTCGAGGAGTTAATGAAAAACTGTTTTTT. The J gene is TRBJ1-4, the V gene TRBV7-8; D not certain. The germline V gene encodes CDR1 SGHVS and CDR2 FQNEAQ. The CDR3 is 13 amino acids. The V end was cut by 6 bases, the J end by 4 bases, with 9 bases between.